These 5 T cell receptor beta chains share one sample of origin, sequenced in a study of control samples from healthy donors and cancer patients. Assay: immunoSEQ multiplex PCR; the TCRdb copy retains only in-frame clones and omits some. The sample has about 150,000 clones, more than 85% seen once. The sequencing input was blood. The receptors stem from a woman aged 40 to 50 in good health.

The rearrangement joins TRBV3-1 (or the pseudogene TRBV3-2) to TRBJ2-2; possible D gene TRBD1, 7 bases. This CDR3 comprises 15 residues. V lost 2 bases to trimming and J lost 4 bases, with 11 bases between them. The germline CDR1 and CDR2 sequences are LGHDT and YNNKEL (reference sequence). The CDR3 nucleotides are TGTGCCAGCAGCCAATATCAGGGGGGCACCGGGGAGCTGTTTTTT. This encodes CASSQYQGGTGELFF.

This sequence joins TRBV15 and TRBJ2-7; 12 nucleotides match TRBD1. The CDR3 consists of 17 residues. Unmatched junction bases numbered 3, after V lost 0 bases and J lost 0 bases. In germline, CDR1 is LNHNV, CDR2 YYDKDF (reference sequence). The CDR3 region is CATSRDGGQGASYEQYF. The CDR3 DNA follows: TGTGCCACCAGCAGAGATGGGGGACAGGGGGCCTCCTACGAGCAGTACTTC.

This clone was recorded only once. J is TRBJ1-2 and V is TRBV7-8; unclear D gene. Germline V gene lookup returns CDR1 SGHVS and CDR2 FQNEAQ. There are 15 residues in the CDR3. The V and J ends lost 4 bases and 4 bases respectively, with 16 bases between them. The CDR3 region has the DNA TGTGCCAGCAGCTCCTCCGGGCATTCGGGCTATGGCTACACCTTC. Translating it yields CASSSSGHSGYGYTF.

CDR3 in DNA: TGTGCCAGCAACCGCTGGGGGTTTGGCACTGAAGCTTTCTTT. Translated, it gives CASNRWGFGTEAFF. The chain carries TRBV27 and TRBJ1-1; TRBD1 might be the D (5 bases). Per germline, CDR1 MNHEY and CDR2 SMNVEV (reference sequence). Deletions cut 7 bases from V and 4 bases from J, with 16 bases between. The CDR3 runs 14 residues.

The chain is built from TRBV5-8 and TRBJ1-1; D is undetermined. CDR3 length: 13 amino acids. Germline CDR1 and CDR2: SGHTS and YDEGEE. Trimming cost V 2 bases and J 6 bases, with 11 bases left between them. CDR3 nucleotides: TGTGCCAGCAGCTTCGAGGTTGCAGCTGAAGCTTTCTTT. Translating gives CASSFEVAAEAFF.